The subject of this entry is one T cell receptor beta chain. Produced via immunoSEQ multiplex PCR; TCRdb's table is partial and in-frame only. The sample holds 100,000 to 150,000 clones, 65% to 80% seen once. The source of the sample is a study of blood T cell repertoires in COVID-19. Germline V gives CDR1 MNHEY, CDR2 SMNVEV (reference sequence). CDR3 size: 16 residues. V was pared by 5 bases and J by 7 bases, with 21 bases between. Sequenced input: peripheral blood. This sequence was found in a man between 65 and 85 years old with acute or convalescent COVID-19. The rearrangement links TRBV27 to TRBJ2-1, with D perhaps matching TRBD1 (5 bases). CDR3 DNA sequence: TGTGCCAGCAGTATCCTACAGGCTTCGTCCCCTAATGAGCAGTTCTTC. This encodes CASSILQASSPNEQFF.